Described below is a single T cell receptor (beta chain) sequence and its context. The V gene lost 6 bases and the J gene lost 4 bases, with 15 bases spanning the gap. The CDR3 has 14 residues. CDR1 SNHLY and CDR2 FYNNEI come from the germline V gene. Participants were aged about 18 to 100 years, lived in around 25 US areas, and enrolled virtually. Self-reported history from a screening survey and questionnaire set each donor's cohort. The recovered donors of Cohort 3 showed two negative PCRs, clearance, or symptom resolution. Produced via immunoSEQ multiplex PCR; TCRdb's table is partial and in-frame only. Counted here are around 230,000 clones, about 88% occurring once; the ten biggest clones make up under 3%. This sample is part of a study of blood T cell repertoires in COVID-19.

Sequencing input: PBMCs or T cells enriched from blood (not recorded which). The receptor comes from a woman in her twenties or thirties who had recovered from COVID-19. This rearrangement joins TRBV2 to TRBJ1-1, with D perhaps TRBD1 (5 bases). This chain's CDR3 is CASRGTGLGTEAFF. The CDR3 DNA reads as TGTGCCAGCAGGGGAACAGGTCTGGGCACTGAAGCTTTCTTT.